The rows below give T cell receptor beta chains drawn from one sample of a study of CD8 T cells in ankylosing spondylitis. TCRdb used MiXCR to reprocess the 5' RACE reads, holding one entry per CDR3 protein. This table holds some 840,000 distinct CDR3 sequences, 10% to 15% found once. Specimen: blood, either unsorted or a sorted T cell fraction (not recorded which). The origin of the receptors is a male donor with ankylosing spondylitis. CDR3s include the opening cysteine and the closing phenylalanine or tryptophan. Fields, in order: clone size, D gene, V gene, J gene, CDR3 DNA, CDR3 protein. D genes are given only for firm matches. A clone size is listed for some rows: how often the clone was seen (once, few, many), or a class if it is expanded.

few,NA,TRBV5-1,TRBJ2-5,TGCGCCAGCAGCGAAGCCGGGACACACCAAGAGACCCAGTACTTC,CASSEAGTHQETQYF
NA,NA,TRBV5-1,TRBJ1-6,TGCGCCAGTGGGACCGGGACTCCTAATTCACCCCTCCACTTT,CASGTGTPNSPLHF
many,NA,TRBV5-1,TRBJ1-1,TGTGCCAGCAGCTTCACACTGAACACTGAAGCTTTCTTT,CASSFTLNTEAFF
few,TRBD1,TRBV6-2/TRBV6-3,TRBJ2-7,TGTGCCAGCAGTTACCTCGGGACAGGGCTTTACGAGCAGTACTTC,CASSYLGTGLYEQYF
many,NA,TRBV7-9,TRBJ1-1,TGTGCCAGCAGCCCGCAGGGTACTGAAGCTTTCTTT,CASSPQGTEAFF
NA,TRBD1,TRBV4-3,TRBJ2-5,TGCGCCAGCAGCCAAGACGATTCGGCAGGGGGCTTTCAGACCCAGTACTTC,CASSQDDSAGGFQTQYF
NA,TRBD2,TRBV28,TRBJ2-1,TGTGCCAGCACCACTAGCGCAGAGTACAATGAGCAGTTCTTC,CASTTSAEYNEQFF
few,NA,TRBV5-6,TRBJ2-5,TGTGCCAGCAGCTTGGGGTCCGTGTCCCCAGAGACCCAGTACTTC,CASSLGSVSPETQYF
NA,TRBD2,TRBV6-1,TRBJ2-1,TGTGCCAGCAGTCCTCTTGCCACGCGGGGGGGGCAGTTCTTC,CASSPLATRGGQFF
many,NA,TRBV20-1,TRBJ1-1,TGCAGTGCTAGAGATCGGGGCCGGAACACTGAAGCTTTCTTT,CSARDRGRNTEAFF
many,TRBD1,TRBV12-3/TRBV12-4,TRBJ2-5,TGTGCCAGCAGTCCATTCAGGGACAGGGTGGAGACCCAGTACTTC,CASSPFRDRVETQYF
few,NA,TRBV20-1,TRBJ1-2,TGCAGTGCCCGAGAAAGCCGGGGTCTTGGCTACACCTTC,CSARESRGLGYTF
NA,NA,TRBV4-3,TRBJ2-2,TGCGCCAGCAGCCAAGAGGGGGCTGGAGCGGGAAGCGGGGAGCTGTTTTTT,CASSQEGAGAGSGELFF
few,NA,TRBV7-2,TRBJ1-3,TGTGCCAGCAGCTTGATGGGCCTGGGAAACACCATATATTTT,CASSLMGLGNTIYF
NA,NA,TRBV9,TRBJ2-1,TGTGCCAGCAGCGTAGCGGGCCCGGAGGGTGGGTTCTTC,CASSVAGPEGGFF
few,NA,TRBV20-1,TRBJ1-2,TGCAGTGTCAGCCGGGGGGCTAACTATGGCTACACCTTC,CSVSRGANYGYTF
NA,NA,TRBV12-3/TRBV12-4,TRBJ2-2,TGTGCCAGCAGTTCCCAGCCCGGGGAGCTGTTTTTT,CASSSQPGELFF
few,TRBD1,TRBV7-8,TRBJ1-3,TGTGCCAGCAGCGCCGACAGGGTCCCTGGAAACACCATATATTTT,CASSADRVPGNTIYF
many,NA,TRBV29-1,TRBJ1-2,TGCAGCGGTCGAGATGGATATGGCTACACCTTC,CSGRDGYGYTF
NA,NA,TRBV18,TRBJ1-4,TGTGCCAGCTCACGAACACCTACCCCTGGTTCAACTAATGAAAAACTGTTTTTT,CASSRTPTPGSTNEKLFF
many,NA,TRBV20-1,TRBJ2-7,TGCAGTGCTAGAGAATCCACCTACGAGCAGTACTTC,CSARESTYEQYF
NA,NA,TRBV5-1,TRBJ1-1,TGCGCCAGCAGCTTGGCTGGTGGATACACTGAAGCTTTCTTT,CASSLAGGYTEAFF
NA,NA,TRBV4-1,TRBJ1-2,TGCGCCAGCAGCCAGTTTTTTCCGCTGTTCTACACCTTC,CASSQFFPLFYTF
few,NA,TRBV9,TRBJ1-1,TGTGCCAGCAGCGTTACAGTTATGAACACTGAAGCTTTCTTT,CASSVTVMNTEAFF
NA,TRBD2,TRBV18,TRBJ2-7,TGTGCCAGCTCACCAACGTGGCCGGGGGGCTACGAGCAGTACTTC,CASSPTWPGGYEQYF
many,NA,TRBV25-1,TRBJ2-3,TGTGCCAGCAGTGACGTCGGGACCCTCACAGATACGCAGTATTTT,CASSDVGTLTDTQYF
few,TRBD1,TRBV5-1,TRBJ1-2,TGCGCCAGCAGCTTTACCCCGGGACAGGGATCCGGCTACACCTTC,CASSFTPGQGSGYTF
NA,NA,TRBV6-1,TRBJ2-2,TGTGCCAGCATCGGGGCCTACCCCTATGGGGAGCTGTTTTTT,CASIGAYPYGELFF
NA,NA,TRBV28,TRBJ1-2,TGTGCCAGCAGTGTTAGTTTGCCGGGCTACACCTTC,CASSVSLPGYTF
NA,TRBD1,TRBV18,TRBJ1-2,TGTGCCAGCTCACTCACTCGACAGGGTAGCTATGGCTACACCTTC,CASSLTRQGSYGYTF
NA,NA,TRBV20-1,TRBJ2-3,TGCAGTGGCGGGATTATCACAGATACGCAGTATTTT,CSGGIITDTQYF
NA,NA,TRBV20-1,TRBJ1-2,TGCAGTGGGTCGCTACAGTCTAGCTATGGCTACACCTTC,CSGSLQSSYGYTF
NA,NA,TRBV29-1,TRBJ2-7,TGCAGCGTTGAAGATCGTGGGCAGGGGGGGCCCTACGAGCAGTACTTC,CSVEDRGQGGPYEQYF
NA,NA,TRBV28,TRBJ2-7,TGTGCCAGCATGTTGTGGAATGAGCAGTACTTC,CASMLWNEQYF
few,TRBD1,TRBV6-4,TRBJ2-2,TGTGCCAGCAGGAGGAGAGACAGGGAAATTGCCGGGGAGCTGTTTTTT,CASRRRDREIAGELFF
many,NA,TRBV5-1,TRBJ2-1,TGCGCCAGCAGCTTGGATCCAGGGGGGGACCTGTTGTTCTTC,CASSLDPGGDLLFF
NA,NA,TRBV29-1,TRBJ1-4,TGCAGCGGGGGTCACGGGGGTGGCGAAAAACTGTTTTTT,CSGGHGGGEKLFF
few,NA,TRBV7-2,TRBJ2-5,TGTGCCAGCAGCTTGGTTACGGGACCGCAAGAGACCCAGTACTTC,CASSLVTGPQETQYF
NA,NA,TRBV4-2,TRBJ2-6,TGTGCCAGCAGCCAAGGGGGGCCTTCTAGGGCCAACGTCCTGACTTTC,CASSQGGPSRANVLTF
NA,TRBD1,TRBV7-9,TRBJ1-1,TGTGCCAGCAGCGCGACAGGGAGGGAATCGAACACTGAAGCTTTCTTT,CASSATGRESNTEAFF
NA,TRBD2,TRBV5-1,TRBJ2-1,TGCGCCAGCTCGCGACTTGGCGGGGGGAGAGATGAGCAGTTCTTC,CASSRLGGGRDEQFF
NA,TRBD1,TRBV6-2/TRBV6-3,TRBJ2-7,TGTGCCAGCAGTTACTCAGGGACAGCTACCTACGAGCAGTACTTC,CASSYSGTATYEQYF
few,TRBD1,TRBV7-2,TRBJ1-2,TGTGCCAGCAGCGGACAGGCCGGCGGGTATGGCTACACCTTC,CASSGQAGGYGYTF
few,TRBD1,TRBV5-1,TRBJ2-3,TGCGCCAGCAGCTCGACTGGGGACAGGGACATAGATACGCAGTATTTT,CASSSTGDRDIDTQYF
NA,TRBD1,TRBV10-3,TRBJ1-1,TGTGCCATCAGTGATTGGACAGGGGGGACTGAAGCTTTCTTT,CAISDWTGGTEAFF
many,TRBD1,TRBV7-2,TRBJ2-6,TGTGCCAGCAGCTTAGCGGGGACAGTGTCTGGGGCCAACGTCCTGACTTTC,CASSLAGTVSGANVLTF
NA,NA,TRBV4-1,TRBJ1-5,TGCGCCAGCAGCCGGGGGCCTTATCAGCCCCAGCATTTT,CASSRGPYQPQHF
few,NA,TRBV20-1,TRBJ2-7,TGCAGTGCTAGTAGGGCGGGAAGGCACTTC,CSASRAGRHF
NA,NA,TRBV7-2,TRBJ2-7,TGTGCCAGCACCCTGACCCACGCCACAAGTGAGCAGTACTTC,CASTLTHATSEQYF
few,NA,TRBV20-1,TRBJ2-1,TGCAGTGCTCCGGCGAGTGTTCTCCGTTACAATGAGCAGTTCTTC,CSAPASVLRYNEQFF
once,TRBD1,TRBV19,TRBJ1-6,TGTGCCAGTAGCTACAGGGGAAGGGGTAAATCACCCCTCCACTTT,CASSYRGRGKSPLHF
many,NA,TRBV12-3/TRBV12-4,TRBJ1-5,TGTGCCAGCAGTTTCAGCCGGTCCCAGCATTTT,CASSFSRSQHF
many,TRBD1,TRBV29-1,TRBJ1-1,TGCAGCGTGTGGACAGGGTTTCGTTCGGAATCCACTGAAGCTTTCTTT,CSVWTGFRSESTEAFF
NA,NA,TRBV20-1,TRBJ2-1,TGCAGTGCTAGATTAGGGGGACATGAGCAGTTCTTC,CSARLGGHEQFF